The rows below give T cell receptor beta chains drawn from one sample of a study of OX40 agonist ivuxolimab in advanced cancers. This table comes from immunoSEQ multiplex PCR, and its TCRdb copy is limited to in-frame clones, with some not included. The table lists some 60,000 clones, 84% of them singletons. Sequencing was performed on CD4+ or CD8+ T cells sorted from blood, taken in a trial of the OX40 agonist ivuxolimab. These receptors were taken from an adult with an advanced solid tumor such as melanoma, head and neck, liver or kidney cancer. Each CDR3 is given with its conserved first and last residue. Each record gives: CDR3 length, V gene, D gene, CDR3 protein. A D gene is named only where the DNA matches it firmly.

cdr3_length: 15
v_call: TRBV5-4
d_call: .
cdr3_aa: CASSLDPRNTGELFF

cdr3_length: 14
v_call: TRBV7-9
d_call: .
cdr3_aa: CASSLEPLNYGYTF

cdr3_length: 16
v_call: TRBV19
d_call: TRBD2
cdr3_aa: CASSIDGGGPTYEQYF

cdr3_length: 14
v_call: TRBV5-1
d_call: .
cdr3_aa: CASSPGHPGTEAFF

cdr3_length: 13
v_call: TRBV19
d_call: .
cdr3_aa: CASSGQLTQEQYF

cdr3_length: 14
v_call: TRBV7-8
d_call: TRBD1
cdr3_aa: CASSRGQGNTEAFF

cdr3_length: 16
v_call: TRBV28
d_call: .
cdr3_aa: CASSFRLDSLSYEQYF

cdr3_length: 13
v_call: TRBV7-2
d_call: .
cdr3_aa: CASSSTPGTEAFF

cdr3_length: 14
v_call: TRBV18
d_call: .
cdr3_aa: CASSPGWTEYGYTF

cdr3_length: 14
v_call: TRBV7-2
d_call: .
cdr3_aa: CASSLWARGNEQFF

cdr3_length: 16
v_call: TRBV5-1
d_call: .
cdr3_aa: CASSFVRGSSYNEQFF

cdr3_length: 16
v_call: TRBV5-8
d_call: TRBD2
cdr3_aa: CASSRKLTSVYNEQFF

cdr3_length: 13
v_call: TRBV5-6
d_call: .
cdr3_aa: CASSTRGGVEQYF

cdr3_length: 15
v_call: TRBV5-1
d_call: .
cdr3_aa: CASSLASGRHDTQYF

cdr3_length: 13
v_call: TRBV7-9
d_call: TRBD1
cdr3_aa: CASSQQGNYEQYF

cdr3_length: 13
v_call: TRBV5-4
d_call: .
cdr3_aa: CASSLGGRQVYTF